Listed here are 28 T cell receptor beta chains from one sample, sequenced in a study of regulatory T cells in long-lasting Graves disease. According to the study, TCR beta libraries were built with iRepertoire HTBI primers and CDR3-region Arm-PCR. TCRdb itself ran the multiplex PCR reads through MiXCR, one entry per CDR3 protein. Of around 400,000 distinct CDR3 sequences detected, 20% to 25% appear once; the ten largest clones hold approximately 27%. This sample's time point: persistent/refractory GD, antithyroid drugs over 5 years with positive TRAb. Researchers made the TCR library from RNA that was extracted from PBMCs. The material sequenced was peripheral blood mononuclear cells (PBMCs), taken when the disease was refractory, from a patient treated with antithyroid drugs. The source of these receptors is a woman aged 40 to 55 with Graves disease.

This clonotype was detected only a few times. V and J are TRBV9 and TRBJ2-2; D remains ambiguous. Germline assignment: CDR1 SGDLS and CDR2 YYNGEE. V lost 0 bases to trimming and J lost 0 bases, with 12 bases between them. The CDR3 runs to 17 residues. In DNA form, the CDR3 reads TGTGCCAGCAGCGTAGGCCACGTACACGCGAACACCGGGGAGCTGTTTTTT. Protein: CASSVGHVHANTGELFF. Full variable domain (remainder filled in from reference TRBV9 and TRBJ2-2): DSGVTQTPKHLITATGQRVTLRCSPRSGDLSVYWYQQSLDQGLQFLIQYYNGEERAKGNILERFSAQQFPDLHSELNLSSLELGDSALYFCASSVGHVHANTGELFFGEGSRLTVL.

This clonotype appeared many times. The chain uses TRBV28 and TRBJ2-7, with D possibly matching TRBD2 (6 bases). V was shortened by 6 bases and J by 3 bases, with 18 bases between the two germline ends. Per germline, CDR1 MDHEN and CDR2 SYDVKM. This CDR3 is 15 amino acids long. Here the CDR3 reads CASSPTAEGGYEQYF. The CDR3 region has the DNA TGTGCCAGCAGCCCAACAGCGGAGGGTGGCTACGAGCAGTACTTC.

The V call is TRBV28, the J call TRBJ2-3; weak D call: TRBD2 (6 bases). Germline CDR1 reads MDHEN; CDR2 reads SYDVKM. Trimming shortened V by 3 bases and J by 2 bases, and 12 bases separated the two germline ends. The CDR3 runs to 15 residues. The CDR3 is CASSFYRGYTDTQYF. CDR3 in DNA: TGTGCCAGCAGTTTCTATCGGGGGTACACAGATACGCAGTATTTT. The full variable domain, its missing parts supplied by reference TRBV28 and TRBJ2-3, is DVKVTQSSRYLVKRTGEKVFLECVQDMDHENMFWYRQDPGLGLRLIYFSYDVKMKEKGDIPEGYSVSREKKERFSLILESASTNQTSMYLCASSFYRGYTDTQYFGPGTRLTVL.

This clonotype was observed at least ten times. This chain uses TRBV28 with TRBJ1-5; 8 bases fit TRBD1. The junction had 7 bases not matched to a gene; V was cut back by 6 bases and J by 6 bases. The CDR3 is 14 amino acids. CDR1 MDHEN and CDR2 SYDVKM come from the germline V gene. CDR3 sequence: CASSPDRDIQPQHF. Here the CDR3 DNA reads TGTGCCAGCAGCCCGGACAGGGATATTCAGCCCCAGCATTTT.

In this sample, this clonotype turned up many times. The rearrangement joins TRBV15 to TRBJ2-5; a weak D match, TRBD2 (5 bases). Deletions cut 5 bases from V and 2 bases from J, with 15 bases between. Germline V CDR1 and CDR2: LNHNV, YYDKDF (reference sequence). CDR3 length equals 15 residues. The CDR3 DNA follows: TGTGCCACCAGCGGACTCCGCAAGATTCAAGAGACCCAGTACTTC. It translates to CATSGLRKIQETQYF. Using reference TRBV15 and TRBJ2-5 for the parts outside the CDR3, the full variable domain is DAMVIQNPRYQVTQFGKPVTLSCSQTLNHNVMYWYQQKSSQAPKLLFHYYDKDFNNEADTPDNFQSRRPNTSFCFLDIRSPGLGDTAMYLCATSGLRKIQETQYFGPGTRLLVL.

Many counts were recorded for this clonotype. This chain joins TRBV20-1 and TRBJ2-7; 9 bases match TRBD2. The CDR3 runs 15 residues. The ends lost 6 bases at V and 0 bases at J; junction bases unmatched: 9. CDR1 is DFQATT, CDR2 SNEGSKA, per germline (reference sequence). The CDR3 nucleotides read TGCAGTGCCGCCCCGGGACTAGCCTACTCCTACGAGCAGTACTTC. As protein: CSAAPGLAYSYEQYF.

The rearrangement uses TRBV7-9 and TRBJ2-7, with 9 bases fitting TRBD1. V lost 1 base and J lost 4; bases outside the gene matches: 5. The CDR3 is made up of 15 amino acids. Germline V gives CDR1 SEHNR, CDR2 FQNEAQ (reference sequence). The DNA of the CDR3 is TGTGCCAGCAGCTTAGTAGGGGACAGGGCGTACGAGCAGTACTTC. Protein product: CASSLVGDRAYEQYF.

This clonotype was recorded a few times. The chain combines TRBV7-8 with TRBJ2-2; 11 nucleotides align to TRBD2. In germline, CDR1 is SGHVS, CDR2 FQNEAQ. The V and J ends lost 1 base and 8 bases, in that order; junction bases with no gene match: 9. The CDR3 loop spans 17 amino acids. In DNA, the CDR3 is TGTGCCAGCAGCTTAGTCTCCCTCCTAGCGGGAGGTGGGGAGCTGTTTTTT. It codes for CASSLVSLLAGGGELFF. The complete variable domain, with remaining parts taken from reference TRBV7-8 and TRBJ2-2, reads GAGVSQSPRYKVAKRGQDVALRCDPISGHVSLFWYQQALGQGPEFLTYFQNEAQLDKSGLPSDRFFAERPEGSVSTLKIQRTQQEDSAVYLCASSLVSLLAGGGELFFGEGSRLTVL.

This clonotype has just a few counts. The genes are TRBV28 and TRBJ2-3; D call uncertain. The V gene's germline CDR1 is MDHEN and CDR2 SYDVKM. This CDR3 contains 11 residues. The V end was cut by 3 bases, the J end by 4 bases, with 2 bases between. The CDR3 sequence: CASSFSDTQYF. CDR3 nucleotide sequence: TGTGCCAGCAGTTTCTCAGATACGCAGTATTTT.

This clonotype was observed a few times. The CDR3 does not end in the conserved phenylalanine or tryptophan, so this is likely a read error. The chain joins TRBV2 to TRBJ1-6; D is perhaps TRBD1 (6 bases). Germline V gene lookup returns CDR1 SNHLY and CDR2 FYNNEI. V lost 4 bases to trimming and J lost 0 bases, with 16 bases between them. This CDR3 is 18 amino acids long. The CDR3 loop reads CASSGHQGGSSYNSPLHL. The CDR3 DNA reads TGTGCCAGCAGTGGCCACCAAGGGGGGAGCTCCTATAATTCACCCCTCCACCTT.

Here the CDR3 DNA reads TGTGCCAGCAGAGGTACTAAGAGACAGGGCCCGTTCCCCAAAAACATTCAGTACTTC. Its translation: CASRGTKRQGPFPKNIQYF. This chain links TRBV5-6 with TRBJ2-4; TRBD1 agrees at 7 bases. J gave up 2 bases and V 5 bases, and 19 bases lay outside the gene matches. In germline, CDR1 is SGHDT, CDR2 YYEEEE. The length of the CDR3 is 19 residues.

This clonotype was detected only a few times. The chain combines TRBV10-1 with TRBJ2-7, with 9 bases aligning to TRBD2. The CDR3 is 15 amino acids. CDR1 and CDR2 from the germline V gene are WNHNN and SYGVQD (reference sequence). V lost 10 bases to trimming and J lost 4 bases; unmatched junction nucleotides: 14. The CDR3, as DNA: TGCGCCAACAAGTACCTGTTTAGCGGGAGTTACGAGCAGTACTTC. This sequence encodes CANKYLFSGSYEQYF.

This clonotype was picked up many times. The rearrangement links TRBV15 to TRBJ1-5; TRBD1 agrees at 7 bases. This CDR3 has 17 residues. Germline CDR1 is LNHNV and CDR2 is YYDKDF (reference sequence). V shed 5 bases and J 5 bases; nucleotides not matched to a gene: 15. The CDR3 here is CATSPTPGGYDDQPQHF. CDR3 in DNA: TGTGCCACCAGCCCCACCCCAGGGGGTTACGACGATCAGCCCCAGCATTTT. The variable domain in full, with the rest retrieved from reference TRBV15 and TRBJ1-5, is DAMVIQNPRYQVTQFGKPVTLSCSQTLNHNVMYWYQQKSSQAPKLLFHYYDKDFNNEADTPDNFQSRRPNTSFCFLDIRSPGLGDTAMYLCATSPTPGGYDDQPQHFGDGTRLSIL.

The V and J genes are TRBV19 and TRBJ1-1, with D perhaps TRBD1 (5 bases). The CDR3 runs to 13 residues. Trimming removed 7 bases from V and 0 bases from J, with 9 bases in between. Germline CDR1 reads LNHDA; CDR2 reads SQIVND (reference sequence). The CDR3 sequence: CASNQGMNTEAFF. CDR3 nucleotide sequence: TGTGCCAGTAATCAGGGAATGAACACTGAAGCTTTCTTT. The full variable domain, rest sourced from reference TRBV19 and TRBJ1-1, is DGGITQSPKYLFRKEGQNVTLSCEQNLNHDAMYWYRQDPGQGLRLIYYSQIVNDFQKGDIAEGYSVSREKKESFPLTVTSAQKNPTAFYLCASNQGMNTEAFFGQGTRLTVV.

The gene calls are TRBV7-9 and TRBJ2-7; D is perhaps TRBD1 (6 bases). V lost 1 base to trimming and J lost 6 bases, with 10 bases between them. Germline V gene sequence: CDR1 SEHNR, CDR2 FQNEAQ (reference sequence). The CDR3 runs to 13 residues. CDR3 coding DNA: TGTGCCAGCAGCTTAGAGACAGGCTGCGAGCAGTACTTC. This translates into CASSLETGCEQYF. The whole variable domain, filled in from reference TRBV7-9 and TRBJ2-7, reads DTGVSQNPRHKITKRGQNVTFRCDPISEHNRLYWYRQTLGQGPEFLTYFQNEAQLEKSRLLSDRFSAERPKGSFSTLEIQRTEQGDSAMYLCASSLETGCEQYFGPGTRLTVT.

The chain combines TRBV7-6 with TRBJ2-2; 7 bases match TRBD1. CDR1 and CDR2 from the germline V gene are SGHVS and FNYEAQ. J gave up 1 base and V 5 bases, and 13 bases lay outside the gene matches. There are 18 residues in the CDR3. The CDR3: CASSPNPYRGQNTGELFF. DNA for the CDR3: TGTGCCAGCAGCCCTAACCCCTACAGGGGCCAGAACACCGGGGAGCTGTTTTTT. The whole variable domain, remainder taken from reference TRBV7-6 and TRBJ2-2, is GAGVSQSPRYKVTKRGQDVALRCDPISGHVSLYWYRQALGQGPEFLTYFNYEAQQDKSGLPNDRFSAERPEGSISTLTIQRTEQRDSAMYRCASSPNPYRGQNTGELFFGEGSRLTVL.

Comment on this clonotype: At one end, the junction sequence differs from germline, possibly due to a read error. This chain's CDR3 is CASSLDTGYEQYF. CDR3 in DNA: TGTGCCAGCAGCTTAGACACAGGGTACGAGCAGTACTTC. The genes are TRBV5-1 and TRBJ2-7; tentatively, D is TRBD1 (6 bases). Germline V lookup: CDR1 SGHRS, CDR2 YFSETQ. There are 13 residues in the CDR3. The variable domain in full, with the rest retrieved from reference TRBV5-1 and TRBJ2-7, is KAGVTQTPRYLIKTRGQQVTLSCSPISGHRSVSWYQQTPGQGLQFLFEYFSETQRNKGNFPGRFSGRQFSNSRSEMNVSTLELGDSALYLCASSLDTGYEQYFGPGTRLTVT.

The chain carries TRBV6-2 or TRBV6-3 and TRBJ2-7; perhaps TRBD1 as D (6 bases). Trimming removed 8 bases at V and 5 bases at J, with 16 bases between. This CDR3 has 13 amino acids. Germline V CDR1 and CDR2: MNHEY, SVGEGT. The CDR3 DNA is TGTGCCAGCCGCTGGACAGCTCAGAACGAGCAGTACTTC. Translated: CASRWTAQNEQYF.

The chain is built from TRBV18 and TRBJ2-7; D unclear. The CDR3 totals 13 residues. The V end lost 2 bases, the J end lost 3 bases, and 8 bases lay between the germline ends. Germline-derived CDR1 and CDR2 are KGHSH and LQKENI. CDR3 loop: CASSPNTVYEQYF. The CDR3, as DNA: TGTGCCAGCTCACCAAACACCGTCTACGAGCAGTACTTC.

About this clonotype: Since a far larger clone is one base different, this is likely a read error. The chain links TRBV2 to TRBJ1-1; D uncertain. The V end was cut by 7 bases, the J end by 4 bases, with 7 bases between. Germline loops: CDR1 SNHLY, CDR2 FYNNEI. This CDR3 comprises 11 residues. CDR3: CASKGSTEAFF. The CDR3 nucleotides are TGTGCCAGCAAAGGGAGCACTGAAGCTTTCTTT.

V gene TRBV7-9 combines with J gene TRBJ2-5; D is perhaps TRBD1 or TRBD2 (5 bases each). The CDR3 length is 16 residues. CDR1 and CDR2 (germline): SEHNR, FQNEAQ (reference sequence). Trimming removed 4 bases at V and 5 bases at J, with 20 bases between. CDR3 loop: CASSSPWGSQRETQYF. For the CDR3, the DNA is TGTGCCAGCAGCTCACCCTGGGGGAGTCAGCGGGAGACCCAGTACTTC.

Of note for this clonotype: A read error is the likely source, as a far larger clone sits one nucleotide away. The chain links TRBV6-2 or TRBV6-3 to TRBJ1-1, with D uncertain. The length of the CDR3 is 13 residues. Germline CDR1 is MNHEY and CDR2 is SVGEGT. The CDR3 loop is CAGRRWVPTEAFF. The CDR3 coding sequence is TGTGCCGGCAGGAGGTGGGTCCCCACTGAAGCTTTCTTT.

This clonotype was counted a few times. The gene calls are TRBV7-9 and TRBJ2-3; perhaps TRBD2 as D (6 bases). Germline values: CDR1 SEHNR, CDR2 FQNEAQ (reference sequence). The CDR3 is 17 amino acids. V was trimmed by 5 bases and J by 0 bases, leaving 18 bases between them. CDR3 residues: CASSPQGLIISTDTQYF. CDR3 DNA sequence: TGTGCCAGCAGCCCCCAGGGACTTATCATTAGCACAGATACGCAGTATTTT.

The V call is TRBV5-5, the J call TRBJ2-7, with 10 bases matching TRBD2. The germline V gene has CDR1 SGHKS and CDR2 YYEKEE (reference sequence). The CDR3 loop spans 15 amino acids. J was trimmed by 3 bases and V by 6 bases; bases with no gene match: 9. Here the CDR3 reads CASTPLGTSVYEQYF. The DNA of the CDR3 is TGTGCCAGCACCCCGCTGGGGACTAGCGTCTACGAGCAGTACTTC.

The V call is TRBV5-1, the J call TRBJ1-4; D is unresolved. V was trimmed by 0 bases and J by 7 bases, leaving 10 bases between them. The CDR3 runs to 14 residues. CDR1 SGHRS and CDR2 YFSETQ come from the germline V gene. CDR3 in DNA: TGCGCCAGCAGCTTGGGGTCAATTGGTGAAAAACTGTTTTTT. Protein sequence: CASSLGSIGEKLFF.

There are a few counts of this clonotype. V and J are TRBV20-1 and TRBJ2-7; TRBD2 is a possible D gene (6 bases). Germline CDR1 is DFQATT and CDR2 is SNEGSKA (reference sequence). V was shortened by 0 bases and J by 5 bases, with 20 bases between the two germline ends. This CDR3 has 16 amino acids. CDR3 protein: CSARDPLGRYLDEQYF. The CDR3 DNA follows: TGCAGTGCTAGAGACCCCCTTGGGAGGTACCTCGACGAGCAGTACTTC.

The V call is TRBV4-1, the J call TRBJ1-6; D is ambiguous. V lost 5 bases to trimming and J lost 9 bases, with 11 bases between them. This CDR3 comprises 13 residues. Germline CDR1 reads MGHRA; CDR2 reads YSYEKL. The CDR3 reads CASSIGFFSPLHF. The CDR3 nucleotides read TGCGCCAGCAGCATCGGATTTTTTTCACCCCTCCACTTT.

This clonotype has just one count. CDR3 loop: CASSLRGFDKNIQYF. In DNA, the CDR3 is TGTGCCAGCAGCTTGAGGGGTTTCGACAAAAACATTCAGTACTTC. This chain uses TRBV5-6 with TRBJ2-4, with D possibly being TRBD1 (5 bases). CDR3 length: 15 amino acids. The germline V and J ends were trimmed by 1 base and 3 bases, with 11 bases remaining between them. The germline V gene has CDR1 SGHDT and CDR2 YYEEEE. The complete variable domain, with remaining parts taken from reference TRBV5-6 and TRBJ2-4, reads DAGVTQSPTHLIKTRGQQVTLRCSPKSGHDTVSWYQQALGQGPQFIFQYYEEEERQRGNFPDRFSGHQFPNYSSELNVNALLLGDSALYLCASSLRGFDKNIQYFGAGTRLSVL.